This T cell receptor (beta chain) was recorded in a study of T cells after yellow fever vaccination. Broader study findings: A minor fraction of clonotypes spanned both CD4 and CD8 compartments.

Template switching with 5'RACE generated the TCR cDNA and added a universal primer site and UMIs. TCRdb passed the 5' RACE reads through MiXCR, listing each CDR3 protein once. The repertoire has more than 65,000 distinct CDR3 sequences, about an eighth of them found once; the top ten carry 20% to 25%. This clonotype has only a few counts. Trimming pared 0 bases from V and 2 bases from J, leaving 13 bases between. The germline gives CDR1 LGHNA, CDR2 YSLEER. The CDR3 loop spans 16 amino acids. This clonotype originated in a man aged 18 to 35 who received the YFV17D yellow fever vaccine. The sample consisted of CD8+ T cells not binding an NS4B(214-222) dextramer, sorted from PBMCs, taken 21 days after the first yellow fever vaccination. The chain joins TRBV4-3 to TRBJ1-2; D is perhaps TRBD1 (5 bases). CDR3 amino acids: CASSQEEDIPNYGYTF. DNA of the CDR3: TGCGCCAGCAGCCAAGAGGAGGACATCCCGAACTATGGCTACACCTTC.